The clone carrying this TCR beta chain appeared a single time. The protocol was immunoSEQ multiplex PCR, while the TCRdb copy is restricted to in-frame clones and leaves out a portion. This sample has roughly 33,000 clones; more than 75% occur once, and the top ten carry roughly 4%. With 4 bases removed from V and 5 bases from J, the gap between germline ends came to 6 bases. Germline V lookup: CDR1 MNHEY, CDR2 SVGAGI. The CDR3 runs to 12 residues. This entry is derived from a study of T cell responses to AZD1222 COVID-19 vaccine. The V gene is TRBV6-5, the J gene TRBJ2-1; D uncertain. The sequence derives from an adult who received the AZD1222 COVID-19 vaccine. The sequencing used peripheral blood, collected 28 days after the second AZD1222 dose. The CDR3 DNA follows: TGTGCCAGCAGTTTGAGAAACAATGAGCAGTTCTTC. Translated: CASSLRNNEQFF.